The 32 T cell receptor beta chains below all came from one sample that was sequenced in a study of blood T cell repertoires in COVID-19. Some clones are missing from TCRdb's copy, which holds only in-frame ones; the method was immunoSEQ multiplex PCR. The sample yields approximately 100,000 clones, around 84% seen once. The sequenced sample was peripheral blood. The source of these receptors is a human donor in a cohort sampled during active COVID-19.

The chain recombines TRBV6-5 with TRBJ1-3; D gene unclear. The CDR3 has 11 amino acids. Germline V gene sequence: CDR1 MNHEY, CDR2 SVGAGI. Deletions cut 4 bases from V and 8 bases from J, with 6 bases between. CDR3 coding DNA: TGTGCCAGCAGTTCCGGGGACACCATATATTTT. Amino acid sequence: CASSSGDTIYF.

The chain uses TRBV5-1 and TRBJ1-6, with 7 bases identical to TRBD1. The CDR3 extends over 14 amino acids. Germline CDR1 and CDR2: SGHRS and YFSETQ. The J segment lost 7 bases and the V segment lost 2 bases, leaving 3 bases of the junction unmatched. CDR3 protein: CASSFGTENSPLHF. For the CDR3, the DNA is TGCGCCAGCAGCTTCGGGACAGAAAATTCACCCCTCCACTTT. Supplemented by reference TRBV5-1 and TRBJ1-6, the full variable domain reads KAGVTQTPRYLIKTRGQQVTLSCSPISGHRSVSWYQQTPGQGLQFLFEYFSETQRNKGNFPGRFSGRQFSNSRSEMNVSTLELGDSALYLCASSFGTENSPLHFGNGTRLTVT.

This chain uses TRBV2 with TRBJ1-1, with 7 bases lining up with TRBD1. The germline V gene encodes CDR1 SNHLY and CDR2 FYNNEI. The CDR3 sequence is 15 residues long. After removal of 6 bases from V and 5 bases from J, the junction contained 12 bases not matched to a gene. The CDR3 here is CASRGRQGGWTEAFF. In DNA form, the CDR3 reads TGTGCCAGCAGGGGCAGACAGGGTGGGTGGACTGAAGCTTTCTTT.

V gene TRBV10-3 combines with J gene TRBJ1-2; the match to TRBD1 covers 9 bases. Losses at the gene ends were 7 bases for V and 5 bases for J; bases not matched to a gene: 5. CDR3 length: 13 amino acids. The germline V gene has CDR1 ENHRY and CDR2 SYGVKD. The CDR3 loop is CAITPGQGYGYTF. The DNA for the CDR3 is TGTGCCATCACCCCGGGACAGGGATATGGCTACACCTTC.

This chain links TRBV6-5 with TRBJ1-2; the D is unclear. The CDR3 runs 11 residues. The germline gives CDR1 MNHEY, CDR2 SVGAGI. V was trimmed by 7 bases and J by 5 bases, leaving 8 bases between them. The CDR3 here is CASKADYGYTF. The CDR3 nucleotides read TGTGCCAGCAAAGCCGATTATGGCTACACCTTC.

The gene calls are TRBV7-2 and TRBJ2-2, with a tentative D call TRBD1 (5 bases). Germline assignment: CDR1 SGHTA and CDR2 FQGNSA. Trimming removed 6 bases at V and 6 bases at J, with 17 bases between. This CDR3 is built from 15 residues. CDR3: CASSPKTDRPGELFF. The DNA of the CDR3 is TGTGCCAGCAGTCCTAAGACCGACAGACCCGGGGAGCTGTTTTTT.

The rearrangement links TRBV6-1 to TRBJ1-2, with D tentatively TRBD1 (6 bases). Trimming took 2 bases from V and 3 from J, leaving 13 bases between them. CDR3 length: 15 amino acids. Germline V gives CDR1 MNHNS, CDR2 SASEGT. As DNA, the CDR3 is TGTGCCAGCAGTGAACTTCGGACAGCAGACTATGGCTACACCTTC. Amino acid sequence: CASSELRTADYGYTF.

This chain links TRBV4-1 with TRBJ1-1; maybe TRBD1 (6 bases). This CDR3 is 17 amino acids long. CDR1 is MGHRA, CDR2 YSYEKL, per germline. V lost 0 bases and J lost 4, with 18 bases in between. CDR3 protein: CASSQDGVSQGSTEAFF. CDR3 nucleotides: TGCGCCAGCAGCCAAGATGGGGTTTCGCAGGGGAGCACTGAAGCTTTCTTT.

The chain links TRBV28 to TRBJ2-7; the D gene is possibly TRBD1 (5 bases). V lost 1 base to trimming and J lost 6 bases, with 13 bases between them. Per the germline V gene, CDR1 is MDHEN and CDR2 is SYDVKM. This CDR3 spans 14 amino acids. The CDR3 coding sequence is TGTGCCAGCAGTTTATTGGGGCAGGGTGGCGAGCAGTACTTC. As protein: CASSLLGQGGEQYF.

This sequence joins TRBV6-5 and TRBJ2-5; 12 positions match TRBD2. J was trimmed by 4 bases and V by 5 bases; bases with no gene match: 2. Germline lookup yields CDR1 MNHEY and CDR2 SVGAGI. The CDR3 runs to 14 residues. CDR3 loop: CASSMGLAGETQYF. The CDR3 DNA reads TGTGCCAGCAGTATGGGACTAGCGGGAGAGACCCAGTACTTC.

The V and J genes are TRBV2 and TRBJ1-2; TRBD1 matches at 7 bases. After removal of 7 bases from V and 4 bases from J, the junction contained 9 bases not matched to a gene. This CDR3 has 14 residues. Germline CDR1 SNHLY, CDR2 FYNNEI. The chain's CDR3 is CASNQADRFYGYTF. CDR3 DNA: TGTGCCAGCAATCAAGCGGACAGGTTCTATGGCTACACCTTC. Filled out from reference TRBV2 and TRBJ1-2, the complete variable domain reads EPEVTQTPSHQVTQMGQEVILRCVPISNHLYFYWYRQILGQKVEFLVSFYNNEISEKSEIFDDQFSVERPDGSNFTLKIRSTKLEDSAMYFCASNQADRFYGYTFGSGTRLTVV.

This clone was seen only once. This chain connects TRBV5-1 to TRBJ1-3; no firm D call. This CDR3 region has 13 residues. V gave up 5 bases and J gave up 0 bases, with 6 bases separating them. Per germline, CDR1 SGHRS and CDR2 YFSETQ. CDR3 in DNA: TGCGCCAGCAGTTCAGACTCTGGAAACACCATATATTTT. Residues: CASSSDSGNTIYF.

The rearrangement uses TRBV18 and TRBJ1-1, with TRBD1 matching over 11 bases. The CDR3 has 16 residues. V lost 3 bases and J lost 5; bases outside the gene matches: 8. CDR1 and CDR2 from the germline V gene are KGHSH and LQKENI. The CDR3 reads CASSPFSGTGGTEAFF. The DNA of the CDR3 is TGTGCCAGCTCACCCTTTTCCGGGACAGGGGGTACTGAAGCTTTCTTT.

J is TRBJ1-1 and V is TRBV6-5, with TRBD1 identical over 8 bases. Germline assignment: CDR1 MNHEY and CDR2 SVGAGI. The ends lost 6 bases at V and 2 bases at J; junction bases unmatched: 8. This CDR3 is 15 amino acids long. Here the CDR3 DNA reads TGTGCCAGCAGGAGGGTACAGGGGGGAAACACTGAAGCTTTCTTT. This codes for CASRRVQGGNTEAFF.

CDR3 bases: TGTGCCAGCAGGGTTAGCGGGGAAGAGACCCAGTACTTC. Protein sequence: CASRVSGEETQYF. The V call is TRBV6-5, the J call TRBJ2-5; 8 bases are shared with TRBD2. The germline gives CDR1 MNHEY, CDR2 SVGAGI. V was pared by 6 bases and J by 3 bases, with 3 bases of the junction left unmatched. The CDR3 is 13 amino acids.

This chain uses TRBV3-1 (or the pseudogene TRBV3-2) with TRBJ2-5; D is uncertain. Trimming took off 4 bases at V and 5 bases at J, with 8 bases between the two ends. The CDR3 runs 12 residues. Germline V CDR1 and CDR2: LGHDT, YNNKEL (reference sequence). CDR3 coding DNA: TGTGCCAGCAGCCCCGGTAGTGAGACCCAGTACTTC. Translating it yields CASSPGSETQYF.

The chain employs TRBV5-1 and TRBJ2-3, with 8 bases that match TRBD2. This CDR3 comprises 15 residues. Trimming at V came to 4 bases and at J to 2 bases, leaving 6 bases not matched to a gene. The germline CDR1 and CDR2 sequences are SGHRS and YFSETQ. CDR3 amino acids: CASSASGGATDTQYF. The CDR3 DNA reads TGCGCCAGCAGCGCCTCCGGGGGGGCCACAGATACGCAGTATTTT.

The V and J genes are TRBV7-2 and TRBJ1-2; no reliable D call. The CDR3 sequence is 14 residues long. The V and J ends lost 3 bases and 2 bases respectively, with 10 bases between them. Per the germline V gene, CDR1 is SGHTA and CDR2 is FQGNSA. CDR3 coding DNA: TGTGCCAGCAGCTTGGATAGCGCCAACTATGGCTACACCTTC. Translating gives CASSLDSANYGYTF. Looking up the rest from reference TRBV7-2 and TRBJ1-2 gives the full variable domain: GAGVSQSPSNKVTEKGKDVELRCDPISGHTALYWYRQSLGQGLEFLIYFQGNSAPDKSGLPSDRFSAERTGGSVSTLTIQRTQQEDSAVYLCASSLDSANYGYTFGSGTRLTVV.

This clone was seen once. The chain links TRBV5-8 to TRBJ2-5; possibly TRBD1 for D (6 bases). The CDR3 sequence is 14 residues long. Trimming cost V 6 bases and J 0 bases, with 12 bases left between them. Germline lookup yields CDR1 SGHTS and CDR2 YDEGEE. In DNA, the CDR3 is TGTGCCAGCAAGTACGACAGGAACCAAGAGACCCAGTACTTC. As protein: CASKYDRNQETQYF.

In this sample, this clone turned up a few times. The rearrangement uses TRBV6-1 and TRBJ1-1; D remains unclear. There are 14 residues in the CDR3. Trimming took off 2 bases at V and 3 bases at J, with 10 bases between the two ends. CDR1 is MNHNS and CDR2 is SASEGT in the germline V gene. The CDR3 region is CASSESGSHTEAFF. CDR3 DNA sequence: TGTGCCAGCAGTGAATCGGGGAGTCACACTGAAGCTTTCTTT.

V is TRBV7-2 and J is TRBJ1-1, with D possibly being TRBD1 (5 bases). Germline CDR1 is SGHTA and CDR2 is FQGNSA. V lost 3 bases, J lost 3 bases, and 14 bases lay in between. This CDR3 region has 15 residues. CDR3 protein: CASSLLGGDYTEAFF. DNA of the CDR3: TGTGCCAGCAGCTTGCTTGGAGGGGACTACACTGAAGCTTTCTTT.

The rearrangement joins TRBV7-3 to TRBJ2-1, with TRBD2 as a possible D gene (6 bases). Per germline, CDR1 SGHTA and CDR2 FQGTGA. The ends were cut back, 5 bases at V and 3 bases at J, with 11 bases in the middle. The CDR3 loop spans 14 amino acids. The CDR3 nucleotides read TGTGCCAGCAGCACAGTGGGGGGCTACAATGAGCAGTTCTTC. This codes for CASSTVGGYNEQFF.

The V call is TRBV5-1, the J call TRBJ1-4; D unresolved. CDR1 is SGHRS, CDR2 YFSETQ, per germline. The CDR3 has 15 residues. V shed 0 bases and J shed 5 bases, with 11 bases lying between them. CDR3 protein: CASSLGARNNEKLFF. The DNA of the CDR3 is TGCGCCAGCAGCTTGGGGGCGCGTAACAATGAAAAACTGTTTTTT. Drawing the rest from reference TRBV5-1 and TRBJ1-4, the complete variable domain is KAGVTQTPRYLIKTRGQQVTLSCSPISGHRSVSWYQQTPGQGLQFLFEYFSETQRNKGNFPGRFSGRQFSNSRSEMNVSTLELGDSALYLCASSLGARNNEKLFFGSGTQLSVL.

This chain links TRBV5-1 with TRBJ1-2, with D tentatively TRBD1 (5 bases). Germline assignment: CDR1 SGHRS and CDR2 YFSETQ. Trimming cost V 8 bases and J 7 bases, with 18 bases left between them. The CDR3 totals 13 residues. The CDR3 loop is CASSDQGFFGYTF. The CDR3 DNA is TGCGCCAGTTCAGACCAGGGATTCTTTGGCTACACCTTC.

V and J are TRBV10-2 and TRBJ2-3; TRBD2 aligns across 7 bases. The CDR3 extends over 15 amino acids. The V and J ends lost 6 bases and 0 bases, in that order; junction bases with no gene match: 6. Germline V gives CDR1 WSHSY, CDR2 SAAADI. The CDR3 sequence is CASRPGRGSTDTQYF. CDR3 sequence (DNA): TGCGCCAGCAGACCAGGGCGGGGGAGCACAGATACGCAGTATTTT.

This chain links TRBV5-1 with TRBJ1-1; TRBD1 aligns across 7 bases. Per the germline V gene, CDR1 is SGHRS and CDR2 is YFSETQ. This CDR3 is built from 14 residues. The V and J ends lost 6 bases and 4 bases, in that order; junction bases with no gene match: 9. The CDR3 is CASTEGAAGTEAFF. CDR3 DNA: TGCGCCAGCACTGAGGGGGCAGCAGGCACTGAAGCTTTCTTT.

The gene calls are TRBV20-1 and TRBJ2-4; TRBD2 aligns across 9 bases. The CDR3 sequence is 14 residues long. The germline V gene has CDR1 DFQATT and CDR2 SNEGSKA (reference sequence). V shed 3 bases, J shed 0 bases, and the junction held 0 bases outside the gene matches. CDR3 DNA: TGCAGTGCTAGTAGCGGGGGAGCCAAAAACATTCAGTACTTC. Its protein product is CSASSGGAKNIQYF.

The chain has TRBV5-1 and TRBJ2-5; 8 nucleotides align to TRBD2. The trim removed 6 bases at V and 5 bases at J, leaving 9 bases unmatched. The germline CDR1 and CDR2 sequences are SGHRS and YFSETQ. The CDR3 covers 14 residues. CDR3: CASNGGGPPETQYF. The DNA for the CDR3 is TGCGCCAGCAATGGCGGGGGGCCTCCCGAGACCCAGTACTTC.

This clone was counted a single time. The chain uses TRBV12-3 or TRBV12-4 and TRBJ2-3; D unclear. The CDR3 has 12 residues. The germline V and J ends were trimmed by 7 bases and 6 bases, with 11 bases remaining between them. The CDR3 sequence is CASTPTSDTQYF. CDR3 nucleotide sequence: TGTGCCAGCACCCCCACTTCGGATACGCAGTATTTT.

The rearrangement uses TRBV5-1 and TRBJ2-2; 7 bases match TRBD2. CDR1 SGHRS and CDR2 YFSETQ come from the germline V gene. With V trimmed by 4 bases and J by 0 bases, 9 bases remained unmatched. The CDR3 runs 17 residues. CDR3 residues: CASSGVAGRANTGELFF. CDR3 nucleotides: TGCGCCAGCAGCGGAGTAGCGGGTCGCGCGAACACCGGGGAGCTGTTTTTT.

This clone came up once. The chain is built from TRBV5-1 and TRBJ1-1; a weak D match, TRBD1 (5 bases). Trimming took 4 bases from V and 10 from J, leaving 17 bases between them. The CDR3 is 13 amino acids. Germline loops: CDR1 SGHRS, CDR2 YFSETQ. The CDR3 sequence is CASSPRTQPTAFF. CDR3 DNA: TGCGCCAGCAGCCCTCGGACACAGCCAACAGCTTTCTTT.

The rearrangement uses TRBV27 and TRBJ1-1; 7 positions match TRBD1. There are 15 residues in the CDR3. Per germline, CDR1 MNHEY and CDR2 SMNVEV (reference sequence). V was clipped by 3 bases and J by 5 bases; unmatched bases: 9. The CDR3 DNA reads TGTGCCAGCAGTTTCCAATACAGGGGTTATACTGAAGCTTTCTTT. Its protein product is CASSFQYRGYTEAFF.